The 6 T cell receptor beta chains in this list originate from one sample, sequenced in a study of cytomegalovirus exposure and HLA in healthy donors (dated by TCRdb to 2016 to 2017). The library came from the immunoSEQ multiplex PCR assay. For the multiplex PCR, a mixture combining 60 forward primers for TCR Vbeta segments and 13 reverse primers for TCR Jbeta segments was used. The table comes from immuneACCESS by way of TCRdb, which keeps in-frame sequences with V and J called. Part of the clones is missing from these tables; in studies checked, under half for an unresolved V gene and the rest for unknown reasons. This sample's clone table shows under 200,000 clones. The ten largest make up 5.5% to 7.5% of the sample. What was sequenced was PBMCs. These receptors originate from a young man in good health and CMV-seronegative.

The V call is TRBV29-1, the J call TRBJ2-5, with 9 bases lining up with TRBD1. The germline V gene has CDR1 SQVTM and CDR2 ANQGSEA. The V segment lost 5 bases and the J segment 9 bases; nucleotides outside the gene matches: 4. This CDR3 is 11 amino acids long. The CDR3 DNA reads as TGCAGCGTTCAGAGGACAGGGGCCCAGTACTTC. It codes for CSVQRTGAQYF.

The V call is TRBV27, the J call TRBJ1-5; no firm D call. This CDR3 contains 13 residues. Trimming cost V 1 base and J 9 bases, with 10 bases left between them. CDR1 is MNHEY and CDR2 is SMNVEV in the germline V gene (reference sequence). CDR3 in amino acids: CASSLFQTGPQHF. CDR3 sequence (DNA): TGTGCCAGCAGTTTATTCCAAACGGGGCCCCAGCATTTT.

This sequence joins TRBV6-5 and TRBJ1-5, with 8 positions matching TRBD1. Germline V lookup: CDR1 MNHEY, CDR2 SVGAGI. CDR3 length: 15 amino acids. Trimming removed 6 bases from V and 3 bases from J; junction bases left unmatched: 7. CDR3 region: CASRGQAAPNQPQHF. As DNA, the CDR3 is TGTGCCAGCAGGGGACAGGCAGCCCCCAATCAGCCCCAGCATTTT.

V usage is TRBV7-8 and J usage is TRBJ1-1, with TRBD1 matching 7 bases. Germline trimming cut 6 bases from V and 4 bases from J; bases unmatched to any gene: 11. Germline V CDR1 and CDR2: SGHVS, FQNEAQ. The length of the CDR3 is 15 residues. In DNA form, the CDR3 reads TGTGCCAGCAGTACCACCGGGACAGATAGCACTGAAGCTTTCTTT. Protein product: CASSTTGTDSTEAFF.

Here the CDR3 reads CATSRSLSPGQSSNQPQHF. The CDR3 DNA reads TGTGCCACCAGCAGATCGCTGTCACCGGGTCAGTCGAGCAATCAGCCCCAGCATTTT. The chain couples TRBV15 to TRBJ1-5; D remains ambiguous. The V and J ends lost 2 bases and 1 base respectively, with 21 bases between them. Per the germline V gene, CDR1 is LNHNV and CDR2 is YYDKDF (reference sequence). CDR3 length equals 19 residues. Using reference TRBV15 and TRBJ1-5 for the parts outside the CDR3, the full variable domain is DAMVIQNPRYQVTQFGKPVTLSCSQTLNHNVMYWYQQKSSQAPKLLFHYYDKDFNNEADTPDNFQSRRPNTSFCFLDIRSPGLGDTAMYLCATSRSLSPGQSSNQPQHFGDGTRLSIL.

V and J are TRBV5-1 and TRBJ1-1; a weak D match, TRBD1 (6 bases). Germline CDR1 is SGHRS and CDR2 is YFSETQ. This CDR3 is 15 amino acids long. The V gene lost 0 bases and the J gene lost 11 bases, with 20 bases spanning the gap. The CDR3 reads CASSLGFRGGSPAFF. In DNA form, the CDR3 reads TGCGCCAGCAGCTTGGGCTTTAGGGGGGGCTCACCGGCTTTCTTT.